These 14 T cell receptor beta chains came from one sample sequenced in a study of cytomegalovirus exposure and HLA in healthy donors. The primer mix had 60 Vbeta and 13 Jbeta primers. Only in-frame clones appear in the TCRdb table, and some are missing; sequencing was by immunoSEQ multiplex PCR. The sample carries 150,000 or so clones, 73% recorded once. The specimen sequenced was PBMCs. All receptors derive from a woman under 30 in good health and CMV-seronegative.

The gene calls are TRBV27 and TRBJ1-2, with TRBD1 identical over 7 bases. The germline gives CDR1 MNHEY, CDR2 SMNVEV (reference sequence). This CDR3 has 17 residues. V shed 5 bases and J 5 bases; nucleotides not matched to a gene: 17. DNA for the CDR3: TGTGCCAGCAGTCCTGACAGGGAAGTGGCCTCACCTTATGGCTACACCTTC. Its protein is CASSPDREVASPYGYTF.

The rearrangement links TRBV11-2 to TRBJ2-1, with 7 bases lining up with TRBD1. Unmatched junction bases numbered 8, after V lost 6 bases and J lost 3 bases. Germline CDR1 reads SGHAT; CDR2 reads FQNNGV. There are 15 residues in the CDR3. The CDR3 reads CASSFGDRLYNEQFF. The CDR3 DNA is TGTGCCAGCAGTTTTGGGGACAGACTCTACAATGAGCAGTTCTTC. Complete variable domain (other parts from reference TRBV11-2 and TRBJ2-1): EAGVAQSPRYKIIEKRQSVAFWCNPISGHATLYWYQQILGQGPKLLIQFQNNGVVDDSQLPKDRFSAERLKGVDSTLKIQPAKLEDSAVYLCASSFGDRLYNEQFFGPGTRLTVL.

CDR3 DNA: TGTGCCAGCAGCGGCCTCGGGACAGGGACCTACGAGCAGTACTTC. Translated, it gives CASSGLGTGTYEQYF. The gene calls are TRBV9 and TRBJ2-7, with TRBD1 matching 9 bases. The germline gives CDR1 SGDLS, CDR2 YYNGEE. The ends lost 3 bases at V and 2 bases at J; junction bases unmatched: 6. CDR3 length: 15 residues.

This chain joins TRBV6-5 and TRBJ2-7, with 7 nucleotides matching TRBD2. Germline trimming cut 8 bases from V and 5 bases from J; bases unmatched to any gene: 12. This CDR3 has 14 residues. The germline V gene has CDR1 MNHEY and CDR2 SVGAGI. The CDR3 sequence is CASAYRGGLNEQYF. In DNA, the CDR3 is TGTGCCAGCGCATACCGCGGGGGATTGAACGAGCAGTACTTC.

CDR3 region: CASLWGGSYNEQFF. The CDR3 bases are TGTGCCAGCCTTTGGGGGGGCTCCTACAATGAGCAGTTCTTC. This chain links TRBV7-9 with TRBJ2-1; 7 positions match TRBD2. Unmatched junction bases numbered 4, after V lost 8 bases and J lost 0 bases. Germline V gene sequence: CDR1 SEHNR, CDR2 FQNEAQ (reference sequence). The CDR3 is made up of 14 amino acids.

V gene TRBV19 combines with J gene TRBJ1-4; maybe TRBD1 (5 bases). The V and J ends lost 3 bases and 8 bases respectively, with 13 bases between them. The CDR3 extends over 14 amino acids. Germline CDR1 reads LNHDA; CDR2 reads SQIVND (reference sequence). The DNA for the CDR3 is TGTGCCAGTAGTATTCGGGGGGGTTTGGAAAAACTGTTTTTT. This gives the protein CASSIRGGLEKLFF.

This clone has a single count. This sequence joins TRBV7-9 and TRBJ2-7; no clear D gene. V dropped 1 base and J dropped 3 bases, with 4 bases sitting between them. The germline V gene encodes CDR1 SEHNR and CDR2 FQNEAQ (reference sequence). The CDR3 contains 12 residues. For the CDR3, the DNA is TGTGCCAGCAGCTTAGAGAGCTACGAGCAGTACTTC. Its translation: CASSLESYEQYF.

The CDR3: CASSPGQIQPLHF. In DNA form, the CDR3 reads TGTGCCAGCTCACCTGGACAGATCCAACCCCTCCACTTT. V is TRBV18 and J is TRBJ1-6; tentatively, D is TRBD1 (6 bases). V gave up 3 bases and J gave up 12 bases, with 12 bases separating them. Per the germline V gene, CDR1 is KGHSH and CDR2 is LQKENI. The CDR3 loop spans 13 amino acids.

The chain employs TRBV6-5 and TRBJ1-2; 9 nucleotides match TRBD1. The CDR3 has 15 residues. CDR1 and CDR2 from the germline V gene are MNHEY and SVGAGI. V trimming: 3 bases; J trimming: 2 bases; junction bases outside the gene matches: 4. The CDR3 nucleotides are TGTGCCAGCAGTTATACAGGGGGCTTGAACTATGGCTACACCTTC. Translation: CASSYTGGLNYGYTF.

V usage is TRBV5-1 and J usage is TRBJ1-2, with 9 bases that match TRBD1. Germline V gene data show CDR1 as SGHRS and CDR2 as YFSETQ. The CDR3 consists of 15 residues. Germline trimming cut 5 bases from V and 9 bases from J; bases unmatched to any gene: 14. The CDR3 DNA follows: TGCGCCAGCAGTCCTAATCCGGGACAGGGCGAGAGCTACACCTTC. Translation: CASSPNPGQGESYTF. The variable domain in full, with the rest retrieved from reference TRBV5-1 and TRBJ1-2, is KAGVTQTPRYLIKTRGQQVTLSCSPISGHRSVSWYQQTPGQGLQFLFEYFSETQRNKGNFPGRFSGRQFSNSRSEMNVSTLELGDSALYLCASSPNPGQGESYTFGSGTRLTVV.

This clone turned up a few times. CDR3 residues: CASSFFRAPVFNQPQHF. The CDR3 DNA sequence: TGTGCCAGCAGCTTTTTCAGGGCCCCGGTATTCAATCAGCCCCAGCATTTT. The chain uses TRBV11-3 and TRBJ1-5; D might be TRBD1 (5 bases). Germline lookup yields CDR1 SGHNT and CDR2 YENEEA. The CDR3 has 17 amino acids. Trimming shortened V by 3 bases and J by 3 bases, and 18 bases separated the two germline ends.

The chain employs TRBV2 and TRBJ1-3; D might be TRBD1 (5 bases). V was clipped by 6 bases and J by 2 bases, with 17 bases between them. The germline gives CDR1 SNHLY, CDR2 FYNNEI. The CDR3 length is 16 residues. As DNA, the CDR3 is TGTGCCAGCAGCGTTGAAGGGTTGACAGCTGGAAACACCATATATTTT. Encoded protein: CASSVEGLTAGNTIYF.

V and J are TRBV6-1 and TRBJ1-6; the D gene is possibly TRBD1 (6 bases). V lost 2 bases and J 9 bases, leaving 17 bases between the germline ends. Germline V gene data show CDR1 as MNHNS and CDR2 as SASEGT. This CDR3 region has 16 residues. The CDR3 nucleotides are TGTGCCAGCAGTGAAACGGGAGGGGGAGGGGGTTCACCCCTCCACTTT. Its translation is CASSETGGGGGSPLHF.

The chain recombines TRBV11-2 with TRBJ1-5; no clear D gene. Deletions cut 2 bases from V and 1 base from J, with 6 bases between. The CDR3 spans 14 residues. The germline V gene has CDR1 SGHAT and CDR2 FQNNGV. Here the CDR3 reads CASSLTGSNQPQHF. In DNA, the CDR3 is TGTGCCAGCAGCTTAACCGGGAGCAATCAGCCCCAGCATTTT.